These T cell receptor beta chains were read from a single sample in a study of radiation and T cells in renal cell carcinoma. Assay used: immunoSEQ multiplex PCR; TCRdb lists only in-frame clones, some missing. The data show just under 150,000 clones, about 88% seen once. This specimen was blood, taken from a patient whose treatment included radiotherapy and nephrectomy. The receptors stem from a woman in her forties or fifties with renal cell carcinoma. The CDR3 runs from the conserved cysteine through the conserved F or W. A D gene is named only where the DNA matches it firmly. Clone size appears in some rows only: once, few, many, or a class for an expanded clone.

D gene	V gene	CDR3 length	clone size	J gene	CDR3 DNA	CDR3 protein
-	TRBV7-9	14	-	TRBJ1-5	TGTGCCAGCAGCCGGACAGATAGCAATCAGCCCCAGCATTTT	CASSRTDSNQPQHF
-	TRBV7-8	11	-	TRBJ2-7	TGTGCCAGCAGCTTAGTCTACGAGCAGTACTTC	CASSLVYEQYF
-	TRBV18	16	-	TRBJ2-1	TGTGCCAGCTCCCCTCATCCTCCGGGTAATGGCAATGAGCAGTTCTTC	CASSPHPPGNGNEQFF
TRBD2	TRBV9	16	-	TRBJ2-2	TGTGCCAGCAGCGTAGGACTAGCGGGGGGAACCGGGGAGCTGTTTTTT	CASSVGLAGGTGELFF
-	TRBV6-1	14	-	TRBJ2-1	TGTGCCAGCAGTGAAGATAGCAGGTACAATGAGCAGTTCTTC	CASSEDSRYNEQFF
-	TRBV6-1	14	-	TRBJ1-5	TGTGCCATCAGTGGAGTGGACGGGAATCAGCCCCAGCATTTT	CAISGVDGNQPQHF
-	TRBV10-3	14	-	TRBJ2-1	TGTGCCATCAGTGAGTCGATAGGAGGAGTGGAGCAGTTCTTC	CAISESIGGVEQFF
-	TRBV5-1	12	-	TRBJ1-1	TGCGCCAGCAGCTCGGGATTGCTGGGGTCTTTCTTT	CASSSGLLGSFF
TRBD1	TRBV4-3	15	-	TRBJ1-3	TGCGCCAGCAGCCAAGTCGGGCCAGGGGGGAACACCATATATTTT	CASSQVGPGGNTIYF
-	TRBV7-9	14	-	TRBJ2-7	TGTGCCAGCAGCTTCCTCGGGTTGGTATCCGAGCAGTACTTC	CASSFLGLVSEQYF
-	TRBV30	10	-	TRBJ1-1	TGTGCCTGGATAGAGGGGAAAGCTTTCTTT	CAWIEGKAFF
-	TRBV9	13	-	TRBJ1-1	TGTGCCAGCAGCGTAGGGGCTGACGGTGCAGCTTTCTTT	CASSVGADGAAFF
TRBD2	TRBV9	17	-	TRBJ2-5	TGTGCCAGCAGCAAAAGAGGGACTAGCGGGAGTGGAGAGACCCAGTACTTC	CASSKRGTSGSGETQYF
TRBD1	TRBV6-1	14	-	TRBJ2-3	TGTGCCAGCAGCATGGACAGGGACGCAGATACGCAGTATTTT	CASSMDRDADTQYF
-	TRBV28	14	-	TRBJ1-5	TGTGCCAGCAGAAGGGGGGGAAGCAATCAGCCCCAGCATTTT	CASRRGGSNQPQHF
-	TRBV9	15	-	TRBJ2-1	TGTGCCAGCAGCGTAACGACAGCGACCAGGGGTGAGCAGTTCTTC	CASSVTTATRGEQFF
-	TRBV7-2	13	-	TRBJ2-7	TGTGCCAGCAGCTTAAATGGGGCGGAGGAGCAGTACTTC	CASSLNGAEEQYF
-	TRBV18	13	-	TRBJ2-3	TGTGCCAGCTCACCAGGGGCGACAGATACGCAGTATTTT	CASSPGATDTQYF
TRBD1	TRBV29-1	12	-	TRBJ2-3	TGCAGCGTTGCGACAGGGCCAGATACGCAGTATTTT	CSVATGPDTQYF
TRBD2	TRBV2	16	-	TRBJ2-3	TGTGCCAGCACCTGGGGGCTAGCGGGGGGCACAGATACGCAGTATTTT	CASTWGLAGGTDTQYF
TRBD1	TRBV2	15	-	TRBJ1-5	TGTGCCAGCAGTGCCGACAGGGAAGGCAATCAGCCCCAGCATTTT	CASSADREGNQPQHF
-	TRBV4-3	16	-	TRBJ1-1	TGCGCCAGCAGCCGAGGTTGGGCGGGGGCTAGCACTGAAGCTTTCTTT	CASSRGWAGASTEAFF
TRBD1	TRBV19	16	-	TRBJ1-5	TGTGCCAGTAGTATAGATCTTCGGACAGGGAATCAGCCCCAGCATTTT	CASSIDLRTGNQPQHF
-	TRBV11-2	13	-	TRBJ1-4	TGTGCCAGCAGCTTGGGACGTCAGGAAAAACTGTTTTTT	CASSLGRQEKLFF
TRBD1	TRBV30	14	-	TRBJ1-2	TGTGCCTGGAGTCCCTCAGGACAGGGAGGTGGCTACACCTTC	CAWSPSGQGGGYTF
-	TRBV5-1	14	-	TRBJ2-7	TGCGCCAGCAGCTTGTCCAGCGAGAAGTACGAGCAGTACTTC	CASSLSSEKYEQYF
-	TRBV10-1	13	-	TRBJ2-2	TGCGCCAGCAGAAGCGGAGGCGCCGGGGAGCTGTTTTTT	CASRSGGAGELFF
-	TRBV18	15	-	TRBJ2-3	TGTGCCAGCTCATGGGCTAGCATAAGCACAGATACGCAGTATTTT	CASSWASISTDTQYF
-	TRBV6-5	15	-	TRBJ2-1	TGTGCCAGCAGTTACACCGGGACGGATGTTAATGAGCAGTTCTTC	CASSYTGTDVNEQFF
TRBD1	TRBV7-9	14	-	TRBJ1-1	TGTGCCAGCAGCGGCGGACAGGGGAGCACTGAAGCTTTCTTT	CASSGGQGSTEAFF
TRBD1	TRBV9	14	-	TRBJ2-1	TGTGCCAGCAGCGTATCCCCAGGGGGCTTTGAGCAGTTCTTC	CASSVSPGGFEQFF
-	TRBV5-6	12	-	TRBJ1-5	TGTGCCAGCAGCTTGGTTGATCAGCCCCAGCATTTT	CASSLVDQPQHF
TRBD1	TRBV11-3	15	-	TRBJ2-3	TGTGCCAGCAGCTTCCGGGACAGCGGCACAGATACGCAGTATTTT	CASSFRDSGTDTQYF
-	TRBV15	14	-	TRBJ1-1	TGTGCCACCAGCAGAGATAGATCGGGGCCTAAAGCTTTCTTT	CATSRDRSGPKAFF
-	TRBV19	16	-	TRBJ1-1	TGTGCCAGTAGATTGACAGACACAATTATCAACACTGAAGCTTTCTTT	CASRLTDTIINTEAFF
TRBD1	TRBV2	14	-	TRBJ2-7	TGTGCCAGCAGTGTCTTGGGACAGTCCAACGAGCAGTACTTC	CASSVLGQSNEQYF
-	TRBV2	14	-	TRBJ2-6	TGTGCCAGCAGGTTAGGGTCTGGGGCCAACGTCCTGACTTTC	CASRLGSGANVLTF
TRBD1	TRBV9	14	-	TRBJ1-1	TGTGCCAGCAGCGTGAGGACAGGGGGCACTGAAGCTTTCTTT	CASSVRTGGTEAFF
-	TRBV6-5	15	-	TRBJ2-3	TGTGCCAGCAGTTACTTCGGGGCCGACACAGATACGCAGTATTTT	CASSYFGADTDTQYF
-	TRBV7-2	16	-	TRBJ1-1	TGTGCCAGCAGTAAGACAGGCGGTAATAAAGGGGCTGAAGCTTTCTTT	CASSKTGGNKGAEAFF
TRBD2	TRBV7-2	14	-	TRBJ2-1	TGTGCCAGCAGCTCCGGGACTAGCGCCTATGAGCAGTTCTTC	CASSSGTSAYEQFF
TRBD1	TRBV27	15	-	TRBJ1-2	TGTGCCAGCAGGCATGGACAGGGGGGCGACTATGGCTACACCTTC	CASRHGQGGDYGYTF
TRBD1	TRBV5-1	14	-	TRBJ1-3	TGCGCCAGCAGCCGGACAGGTCAGGGAAACACCATATATTTT	CASSRTGQGNTIYF
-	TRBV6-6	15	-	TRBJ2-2	TGTGCCAGCAGTTACACAGGCGTGAACACCGGGGAGCTGTTTTTT	CASSYTGVNTGELFF
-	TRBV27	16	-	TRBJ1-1	TGTGCCAGCAGTTTAGGACCGATCCCTTTGAACACTGAAGCTTTCTTT	CASSLGPIPLNTEAFF
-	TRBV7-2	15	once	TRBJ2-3	TGTGCCAGCAGCCTCAATCCGGGGAACACAGATACGCAGTATTTT	CASSLNPGNTDTQYF
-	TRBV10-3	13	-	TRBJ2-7	TGTGCCACCTGTGAAGGACCCATCTACGAGCAGTACTTC	CATCEGPIYEQYF
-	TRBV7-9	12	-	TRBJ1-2	TGTGCCAGTTCCCCCGGGTTCTATGGCTACACCTTC	CASSPGFYGYTF
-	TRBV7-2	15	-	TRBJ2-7	TGTGCCAGCAGCTTGCTGGGGACACAAGACGAGGAGCAGTACTTC	CASSLLGTQDEEQYF
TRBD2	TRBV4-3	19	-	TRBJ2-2	TGCGCCAGCAGCCACAGACTAGCGGGGGGGCTCCCTAACACCGGGGAGCTGTTTTTT	CASSHRLAGGLPNTGELFF
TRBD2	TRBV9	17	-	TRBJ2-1	TGTGCCAGCAGCGTAGAGCGGGCGGGGGAGGCCTACAATGAGCAGTTCTTC	CASSVERAGEAYNEQFF
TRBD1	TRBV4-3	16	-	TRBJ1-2	TGCGCCAGCAGTCTGGGACAGGGGGGAGCTAACTATGGCTACACCTTC	CASSLGQGGANYGYTF
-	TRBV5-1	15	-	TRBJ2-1	TGCGCCAGCAGCTTGGAGGCCAGGGGTGTGAATGAGCAGTTCTTC	CASSLEARGVNEQFF
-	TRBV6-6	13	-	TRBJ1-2	TGTGCCAGCAGTCGGGACACCCCCCGTGGCTACACCTTC	CASSRDTPRGYTF
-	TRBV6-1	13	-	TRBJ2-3	TGTGCCAGCAGTGAAGGATGGTCAGATACGCAGTATTTT	CASSEGWSDTQYF